The 30 T cell receptor beta chains listed next were all sequenced from one sample in a study of blood T cells in healthy people across ages. Through a sample-barcoded 5' primer and a J-beta primer mix, a second PCR was run for about 6 to 11 cycles. MiXCR was run by TCRdb on the 5' RACE reads, yielding one entry per CDR3 protein. This sample has 1.5 million or so distinct CDR3 sequences, with about 40% found just once. The sample consisted of blood. Receptors originate from a woman aged 18 to 35 in good health.

The chain recombines TRBV29-1 with TRBJ2-1; D remains unclear. The V gene's germline CDR1 is SQVTM and CDR2 ANQGSEA. The V gene lost 4 bases and the J gene lost 0 bases, with 7 bases spanning the gap. This CDR3 spans 13 amino acids. The CDR3 sequence is CSVGTVSYNEQFF. CDR3 nucleotide sequence: TGCAGCGTTGGTACAGTCTCCTACAATGAGCAGTTCTTC.

The gene calls are TRBV3-1 and TRBJ2-1, with 12 positions matching TRBD2. V trimming: 0 bases; J trimming: 10 bases; junction bases outside the gene matches: 7. The germline CDR1 and CDR2 sequences are LGHDT and YNNKEL (reference sequence). This CDR3 has 16 residues. The chain's CDR3 is CASSQDPTGTSGEQFF. The CDR3 DNA reads as TGTGCCAGCAGCCAAGACCCCACCGGGACTAGCGGGGAGCAGTTCTTC.

This sequence joins TRBV6-6 and TRBJ1-1, with D uncertain. Trimming cost V 5 bases and J 7 bases, with 14 bases left between them. This CDR3 comprises 13 residues. Germline CDR1 and CDR2: MNHNY and SVGAGI (reference sequence). The CDR3 coding sequence is TGTGCCAGCAGTGACTTTGGGGAGAATGAAGCTTTCTTT. Its translation is CASSDFGENEAFF.

This clonotype has a single count. The chain combines TRBV14 with TRBJ2-1, with TRBD1 matching over 7 bases. The J call may be in error: the DNA end matches TRBJ2-7 better. CDR3 length equals 15 residues. Per germline, CDR1 SGHDN and CDR2 FVKESK. CDR3: CASSLVRDSYNEQYF. For the CDR3, the DNA is TGTGCCAGCAGCCTGGTCCGGGACAGTTACAATGAGCAGTACTTC.

This chain connects TRBV7-2 to TRBJ2-5, with a weak D call TRBD1 (6 bases). The DNA end favors TRBJ2-7, so the J call may be wrong. CDR1 SGHTA and CDR2 FQGNSA come from the germline V gene. CDR3 length: 14 amino acids. The CDR3 region is CASIATGTPDEQYF. CDR3 DNA: TGTGCCAGCATTGCCACCGGGACACCGGACGAGCAGTACTTC.

The CDR3 loop reads CASSSETGAYNEQFF. The CDR3 DNA sequence: TGTGCCAGCAGCTCTGAGACAGGGGCCTACAATGAGCAGTTCTTC. V and J are TRBV7-9 and TRBJ2-1; 8 positions agree with TRBD1. Losses at the gene ends were 4 bases for V and 2 bases for J; bases not matched to a gene: 4. Looked up from germline, CDR1 is SEHNR and CDR2 is FQNEAQ (reference sequence). The CDR3 totals 15 residues.

The V gene is TRBV5-1, the J gene TRBJ2-6; D remains ambiguous. This CDR3 contains 15 residues. CDR1 is SGHRS and CDR2 is YFSETQ in the germline V gene. Between the trimmed V and J ends, which lost 2 bases and 0 bases, there was a span of 6 bases. The DNA of the CDR3 is TGCGCCAGCAGCTTCTTGCTCTCTGGGGCCAACGTCCTGACTTTC. Protein product: CASSFLLSGANVLTF.

The chain carries TRBV4-1 and TRBJ2-5, with TRBD1 matching over 8 bases. J lost 2 bases, V lost 7 bases, and 12 bases had no gene match. Germline loops: CDR1 MGHRA, CDR2 YSYEKL. The CDR3 has 16 amino acids. The DNA of the CDR3 is TGCGCCAGCACCACCGGACATCGGACAGGGCAAGAGACCCAGTACTTC. Protein sequence: CASTTGHRTGQETQYF.

The chain links TRBV28 to TRBJ2-1; no clear D. Germline V CDR1 and CDR2: MDHEN, SYDVKM. The CDR3 covers 15 residues. Trimming pared 7 bases from V and 2 bases from J, leaving 15 bases between. The CDR3 is CASTLVGRAYNEQFF. The CDR3 nucleotides read TGTGCCAGCACCCTCGTCGGTAGGGCCTACAATGAGCAGTTCTTC.

This sequence joins TRBV7-2 and TRBJ2-3; D call uncertain. V shed 7 bases and J shed 2 bases, with 13 bases lying between them. The CDR3 length is 14 residues. The germline V gene encodes CDR1 SGHTA and CDR2 FQGNSA. The CDR3 loop is CASTPGRITDTQYF. DNA for the CDR3: TGTGCCAGCACCCCCGGGCGGATCACAGATACGCAGTATTTT.

The chain combines TRBV6-5 with TRBJ1-2, with a possible D match to TRBD1 (5 bases). V was pared by 5 bases and J by 4 bases, with 14 bases between. The CDR3 loop spans 14 amino acids. Looked up from germline, CDR1 is MNHEY and CDR2 is SVGAGI. DNA for the CDR3: TGTGCCAGCAGTCCCGGGACGGCGGGCTATGGCTACACCTTC. It specifies CASSPGTAGYGYTF.

The chain employs TRBV28 and TRBJ2-1; D assignment may be TRBD1 or TRBD2 (5 bases each). V lost 7 bases to trimming and J lost 0 bases, with 13 bases between them. The CDR3 is made up of 15 amino acids. Germline V gives CDR1 MDHEN, CDR2 SYDVKM. CDR3 in amino acids: CASTGLGPSYNEQFF. CDR3 nucleotide sequence: TGTGCCAGCACTGGCCTGGGACCCTCCTACAATGAGCAGTTCTTC.

The CDR3 region is CSASRAGLPISGARYF. CDR3 DNA: TGCAGTGCTAGTCGAGCAGGACTACCCATAAGTGGGGCGCGGTACTTC. V gene TRBV20-1 combines with J gene TRBJ2-4; perhaps TRBD2 as D (6 bases). With 3 bases removed from V and 15 bases from J, the gap between germline ends came to 30 bases. Germline CDR1 is DFQATT and CDR2 is SNEGSKA (reference sequence). CDR3 length equals 16 residues.

The chain joins TRBV25-1 to TRBJ2-7; no clear D gene. Deletions cut 4 bases from V and 7 bases from J, with 14 bases between. The V gene's germline CDR1 is MGHDK and CDR2 SYGVNS. There are 13 residues in the CDR3. CDR3 residues: CASSGSIAHEQYF. The CDR3 nucleotides are TGTGCCAGCAGTGGATCCATCGCCCATGAGCAGTACTTC.

This chain joins TRBV12-3 or TRBV12-4 and TRBJ1-2; a possible D gene is TRBD1 (5 bases). CDR3 length equals 14 residues. V lost 1 base and J 7 bases, leaving 13 bases between the germline ends. In nucleotides, the CDR3 is TGTGCCAGCAGTTTAGGGGACGGCAGTTCTGGCTACACCTTC. This codes for CASSLGDGSSGYTF.

The chain uses TRBV25-1 and TRBJ1-2, with D possibly TRBD1 on 5 matching bases. V was pared by 0 bases and J by 4 bases, with 12 bases between. The V gene's germline CDR1 is MGHDK and CDR2 SYGVNS. This CDR3 is built from 15 residues. The chain's CDR3 is CASSEYFLGTYGYTF. CDR3 DNA sequence: TGTGCCAGCAGTGAATATTTTCTCGGGACCTATGGCTACACCTTC.

J is TRBJ1-5 and V is TRBV29-1; no definite D call. The germline V gene has CDR1 SQVTM and CDR2 ANQGSEA. The CDR3 contains 18 residues. Trimming removed 8 bases at V and 3 bases at J, with 29 bases between. CDR3 coding DNA: TGCAGCCCCCGGTCTGGAGGAGGGCCCCTACAACCCAATCAGCCCCAGCATTTT. Translated: CSPRSGGGPLQPNQPQHF.

Concerning this clonotype: Since the CDR3 does not end with the conserved phenylalanine or tryptophan, this likely comes from a read error. The rearrangement uses TRBV10-3 and TRBJ2-6; possibly TRBD2 for D (5 bases). The length of the CDR3 is 16 residues. V lost 0 bases to trimming and J lost 12 bases, with 18 bases between them. The germline V gene has CDR1 ENHRY and CDR2 SYGVKD. The CDR3, as DNA: TGTGCCATCAGTGAGTCGGAGGACGGATGGATCGCCGTCCTGACTTTA. It is translated as CAISESEDGWIAVLTL.

The chain couples TRBV3-1 to TRBJ2-4; perhaps TRBD2 as D (5 bases). Per germline, CDR1 LGHDT and CDR2 YNNKEL (reference sequence). The CDR3 is 19 residues long. V lost 4 bases and J 1 base, leaving 23 bases between the germline ends. The CDR3 DNA reads TGTGCCAGCAGCCCCTCCAGCGCGACCCTCTCGGGGGCCAAAAACATTCAGTACTTC. Amino acid sequence: CASSPSSATLSGAKNIQYF.

V usage is TRBV2 and J usage is TRBJ2-1; possibly TRBD1 or TRBD2 for D (5 bases each). CDR3 length: 15 residues. V was shortened by 7 bases and J by 8 bases, with 21 bases between the two germline ends. Germline V lookup: CDR1 SNHLY, CDR2 FYNNEI. The CDR3 loop reads CASKRGAGSGDEQFF. For the CDR3, the DNA is TGTGCCAGCAAAAGAGGGGCCGGAAGCGGTGATGAGCAGTTCTTC.

This clonotype was picked up a small number of times. V usage is TRBV6-6 and J usage is TRBJ2-3, with D possibly being TRBD2 (6 bases). Trimming removed 2 bases at V and 1 base at J, with 10 bases between. The CDR3 contains 15 residues. CDR1 and CDR2 from the germline V gene are MNHNY and SVGAGI (reference sequence). Written as DNA, the CDR3 is TGTGCCAGCAGTTACGGGTCGGGAGGCACAGATACGCAGTATTTT. Residues: CASSYGSGGTDTQYF.

The V call is TRBV29-1, the J call TRBJ2-3, with TRBD2 identical over 7 bases. Unmatched junction bases numbered 7, after V lost 7 bases and J lost 0 bases. The germline V gene has CDR1 SQVTM and CDR2 ANQGSEA. This CDR3 contains 14 residues. CDR3 residues: CSACTSESTDTQYF. In nucleotides, the CDR3 is TGCAGCGCCTGCACTAGCGAGAGCACAGATACGCAGTATTTT.

The chain has TRBV7-9 and TRBJ2-7; no firm D call. V lost 7 bases and J 4 bases, leaving 14 bases between the germline ends. CDR3 size: 13 residues. Germline assignment: CDR1 SEHNR and CDR2 FQNEAQ (reference sequence). CDR3 amino acids: CASNPLQLYEQYF. Written as DNA, the CDR3 is TGTGCCAGCAACCCACTCCAACTATACGAGCAGTACTTC.

This clonotype has only a few counts. This rearrangement joins TRBV3-1 to TRBJ2-3; possibly TRBD2 for D (6 bases). This CDR3 has 17 amino acids. Trimming shortened V by 7 bases and J by 0 bases, and 20 bases separated the two germline ends. Germline V gene data show CDR1 as LGHDT and CDR2 as YNNKEL (reference sequence). This CDR3 reads CASTSTWASASTDTQYF. Here the CDR3 DNA reads TGTGCCAGCACCAGCACTTGGGCTAGCGCGAGCACAGATACGCAGTATTTT.

The rearrangement uses TRBV7-2 and TRBJ1-2, with D maybe TRBD1 (5 bases). There are 15 residues in the CDR3. Trimming took 4 bases from V and 0 from J, leaving 12 bases between them. Germline V gene lookup returns CDR1 SGHTA and CDR2 FQGNSA. CDR3 in amino acids: CASSSYLTANYGYTF. The CDR3 coding sequence is TGTGCCAGCAGCTCTTACTTGACAGCTAACTATGGCTACACCTTC.

There are many counts of this clonotype. This chain links TRBV5-1 with TRBJ2-3; 13 nucleotides match TRBD2. V trimming: 3 bases; J trimming: 3 bases; junction bases outside the gene matches: 7. Germline V gene data show CDR1 as SGHRS and CDR2 as YFSETQ. The CDR3 spans 17 residues. This CDR3 reads CASSSWTSGGRTDTQYF. The CDR3 nucleotides are TGCGCCAGCAGCTCTTGGACTAGCGGGGGCCGAACAGATACGCAGTATTTT.

This clonotype was counted a few times. The genes are TRBV7-9 and TRBJ1-6, with D unclear. This CDR3 spans 12 amino acids. The germline CDR1 and CDR2 sequences are SEHNR and FQNEAQ (reference sequence). With 3 bases removed from V and 9 bases from J, the gap between germline ends came to 6 bases. The CDR3, as DNA: TGTGCCAGCAGCTTTCAAGGTTCACCCCTCCACTTT. The encoded protein is CASSFQGSPLHF.

V and J are TRBV5-1 and TRBJ2-1; 13 bases map to TRBD2. Germline CDR1 reads SGHRS; CDR2 reads YFSETQ. The CDR3 has 16 amino acids. The J segment lost 3 bases and the V segment lost 3 bases, leaving 3 bases of the junction unmatched. This CDR3 is CASSSGTSGIYNEQFF. The CDR3 DNA reads TGCGCCAGCAGCTCTGGGACTAGCGGGATCTACAATGAGCAGTTCTTC.

The V gene is TRBV6-6, the J gene TRBJ2-3; D tentatively fits TRBD1 or TRBD2 (6 bases each). The ends were cut back, 2 bases at V and 2 bases at J, with 11 bases in the middle. This CDR3 contains 15 residues. From germline, CDR1 is MNHNY and CDR2 SVGAGI (reference sequence). The CDR3 nucleotides read TGTGCCAGCAGTTACGAGGGGGGACCCACAGATACGCAGTATTTT. Translation gives CASSYEGGPTDTQYF.

This clonotype has more than one count but fewer than ten. CDR3 in amino acids: CAINEGGFPDTQYF. The CDR3, as DNA: TGTGCCATCAACGAGGGAGGCTTCCCAGATACGCAGTATTTT. The V call is TRBV10-3, the J call TRBJ2-3, with D possibly matching TRBD2 (6 bases). V lost 7 bases and J 4 bases, leaving 15 bases between the germline ends. The CDR3 loop spans 14 amino acids. Germline CDR1 reads ENHRY; CDR2 reads SYGVKD.